The clone carrying this T cell receptor (beta chain) was seen many times. The antigen is undetermined. Trimming removed 4 bases at V and 6 bases at J, with 15 bases between. Germline CDR1 LGHDT, CDR2 YNNKEL (reference sequence). This CDR3 comprises 14 residues. The data derive from a study of neurological immune-mediated disorders. The making of cDNA relied on 5'RACE with 10-nucleotide random UMIs. From 15-18 subjects, over 190 million TCR-beta sequences were obtained in each sequencing run. TCRdb recomputed calls from the 5' RACE reads with MiXCR, one row per CDR3 protein. The sample lists 65,000 to 80,000 distinct CDR3 sequences, 17% occurring once. Broader study findings: Because no CDR3 amino acid sequences were shared across subjects by expanded clones, private repertoires were suggested in all groups.

This TCR was sampled from a woman in her 40s in good health. The source material was PBMCs. The chain has TRBV3-1 and TRBJ1-2; D uncertain. The CDR3 DNA is TGTGCCAGCAGCCGGTCTGACTGGGGTGATGGCTACACCTTC. Protein product: CASSRSDWGDGYTF. Full variable domain (rest looked up from reference TRBV3-1 and TRBJ1-2): DTAVSQTPKYLVTQMGNDKSIKCEQNLGHDTMYWYKQDSKKFLKIMFSYNNKELIINETVPNRFSPKSPDKAHLNLHINSLELGDSAVYFCASSRSDWGDGYTFGSGTRLTVV.